This T cell receptor beta chain was obtained from a study of blood T cell repertoires in COVID-19. Overall study: Material from acute and convalescent COVID-19 was sourced from the United States, Italy and Spain.

Clinical histories supplied by participants themselves formed the basis of cohort assignment. In the original analysis: The authors estimated nucleated cell counts from reference gene primer amplification. Assay used: immunoSEQ multiplex PCR; TCRdb lists only in-frame clones, some missing. The DNA was the basis for D and trimming; V, J and clone size are from that table. In the table there are a few hundred thousand clones, 75% to 90% of which are singletons. In germline, CDR1 is KGHSH, CDR2 LQKENI. J gave up 3 bases and V 0 bases, and 4 bases lay outside the gene matches. The CDR3 covers 15 residues.

This sequence originates from a man between 18 and 29 years old who had recovered from COVID-19. This sequence joins TRBV18 and TRBJ2-7, with 8 bases fitting TRBD1. The source material was PBMCs or T cells enriched from blood (not recorded which). The CDR3 loop is CASSPPSGGIYEQYF. In nucleotides, the CDR3 is TGTGCCAGCTCACCACCCTCAGGGGGCATCTACGAGCAGTACTTC.